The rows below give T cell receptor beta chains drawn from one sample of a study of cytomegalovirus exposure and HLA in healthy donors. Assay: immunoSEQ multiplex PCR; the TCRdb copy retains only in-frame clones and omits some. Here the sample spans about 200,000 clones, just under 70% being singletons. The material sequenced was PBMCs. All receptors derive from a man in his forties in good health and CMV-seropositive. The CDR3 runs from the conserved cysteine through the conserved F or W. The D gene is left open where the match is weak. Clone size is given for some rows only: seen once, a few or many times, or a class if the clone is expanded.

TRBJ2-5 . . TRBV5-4 TGTGCCAGCAGCCCAGCGTACCAAGAGACCCAGTACTTC CASSPAYQETQYF
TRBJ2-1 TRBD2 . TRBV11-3 TGTGCCAGCAGCCCGAGGAGCGGGGGGGCGGATGAGCAGTTCTTC CASSPRSGGADEQFF
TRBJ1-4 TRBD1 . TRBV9 TGTGCCAGCAGCGCACAGGGGGCTGCTGAAAAACTGTTTTTT CASSAQGAAEKLFF
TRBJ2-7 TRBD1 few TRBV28 TGTGCCAGCAGTTGGGGACAGGGGGGATACGAGCAGTACTTC CASSWGQGGYEQYF
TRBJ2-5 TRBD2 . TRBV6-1 TGTGCCAGCAGTGCCTTAGCAGCGGGATTCCAAGAGACCCAGTACTTC CASSALAAGFQETQYF
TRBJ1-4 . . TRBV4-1 TGCGCCAGCAGCCTCCTAAAGGATCAGGTTTTCGCAAAACTGTTTTTT CASSLLKDQVFAKLFF
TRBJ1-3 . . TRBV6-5 TGTGCCAGCAGTATGACAGGCCCCTCAATGACCATATATTTT CASSMTGPSMTIYF
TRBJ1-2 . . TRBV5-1 TGCGCCAGCAGCTTAAACTCTGGCAGGGCCGTGAGGGGCTACACCTTC CASSLNSGRAVRGYTF
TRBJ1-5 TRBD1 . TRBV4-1 TGCGCCAGCAGCCAAGATCATGAGGGGGCGAGACAGCCCCAGCATTTT CASSQDHEGARQPQHF
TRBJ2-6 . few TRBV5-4 TGTGCCAGCAGCTCGGGGGTGTCTGGGGCCAACGTCCTGACTTTC CASSSGVSGANVLTF
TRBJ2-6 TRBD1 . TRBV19 TGTGCCTCCGGGACAGGGGGAAACTCTGGGGCCAACGTCCTGACTTTC CASGTGGNSGANVLTF
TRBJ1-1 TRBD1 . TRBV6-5 TGTGCCAGCATCCCAGGGGGTGTCCTAAACACTGAAGCTTTCTTT CASIPGGVLNTEAFF
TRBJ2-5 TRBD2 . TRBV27 TGTGCCAGCAGTCCCCAGGAGGGAGGGGTGGAGACCCAGTACTTC CASSPQEGGVETQYF
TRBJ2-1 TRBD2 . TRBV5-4 TGTGCCAGCAGCACCTTAGCGGGGGGGCCGCTGAATGAGCAGTTCTTC CASSTLAGGPLNEQFF
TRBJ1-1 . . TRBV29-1 TGCAGCGTCCCCAGGCGCGGGGGGCAAGCTGAAGCTTTCTTT CSVPRRGGQAEAFF
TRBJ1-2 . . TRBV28 TGTGCCAGCAGGATTCCCGGGCAGGGGCCCACTGGCTACACCTTC CASRIPGQGPTGYTF
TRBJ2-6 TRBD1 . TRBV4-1 TGCGCCAGCAGCCAAGTTTTGTACGCGGGACAGGGGTTTAAATCTGGGGCCAACGTCCTGACTTTC CASSQVLYAGQGFKSGANVLTF
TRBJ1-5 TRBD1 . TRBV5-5 TGTGCCAGCAGACCGACAGGGGAGGGCAATCAGCCCCAGCATTTT CASRPTGEGNQPQHF
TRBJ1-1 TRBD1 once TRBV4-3 TGCGCCAGCAGCCAAGTGGCAGGTTCCCGGACCGACAGGGCCTTT CASSQVAGSRTDRAF
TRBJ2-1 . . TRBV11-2 TGTGCCAGCAGCTTAGTGGGGCAGTTCTCCTACAATGAGCAGTTCTTC CASSLVGQFSYNEQFF
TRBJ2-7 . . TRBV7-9 TGTGCCAGCAGCCCAAGCGGCAGTTGGTACGAGCAGTACTTC CASSPSGSWYEQYF
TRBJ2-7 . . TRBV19 TGTGCCAGTAGTATAGATCTCGGGGGCTACGAGCAGTACTTC CASSIDLGGYEQYF
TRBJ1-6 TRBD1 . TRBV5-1 TGCGCCAGCAGCTTGAGGACAGGAGATAATTCACCCCTCCACTTT CASSLRTGDNSPLHF
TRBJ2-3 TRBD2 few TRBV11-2 TGTGCCAGCAGCTTAGTGACTAGCGGGGGGGCGAGCACAGATACGCAGTATTTT CASSLVTSGGASTDTQYF
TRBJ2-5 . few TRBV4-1 TGCGCCAGCAGCAAACCAGGTGAAGAGACCCAGTACTTC CASSKPGEETQYF
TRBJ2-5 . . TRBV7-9 TGTGCCAGCAGCTCTCTTAGGTCGGGGGAGACCCAGTACTTC CASSSLRSGETQYF
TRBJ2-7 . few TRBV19 TGTGCCAGTAGTATTTACGAGGGTCACGGCGAGCAGTACTTC CASSIYEGHGEQYF
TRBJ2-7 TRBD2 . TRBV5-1 TGCGCCAGCAGCTTGGGTAGCGGGGGGCCCTACGAGCAGTACTTC CASSLGSGGPYEQYF
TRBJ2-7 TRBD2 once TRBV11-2 TGTGCCAGCAGCTTATGGTCTAGCGGAGAGTACGAGCAGTACTTC CASSLWSSGEYEQYF
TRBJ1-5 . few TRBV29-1 TGCAGCGTTCCCTCAGGACGAAATAGCGGCAATCAGCCCCAGCATTTT CSVPSGRNSGNQPQHF
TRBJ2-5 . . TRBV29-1 TGCAGCGTGGCCGTGGGAGGAGAGACCCAGTACTTC CSVAVGGETQYF
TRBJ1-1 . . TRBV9 TGTGCCAGCAGCTTCGGGTTGAACACTGAAGCTTTCTTT CASSFGLNTEAFF
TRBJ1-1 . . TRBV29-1 TGCAGCGTTGAGAGGACTCCGAACACTGAAGCTTTCTTT CSVERTPNTEAFF
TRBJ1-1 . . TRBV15 TGTGCCACCAGCAGGGGGACAACCGCGAGGAACACTGAAGCTTTCTTT CATSRGTTARNTEAFF
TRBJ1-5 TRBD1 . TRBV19 TGTGCCAGTAGTATTAGGGGACAGGGGAGTCAGCCCCAGCATTTT CASSIRGQGSQPQHF
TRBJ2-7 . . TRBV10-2 TGCGCCAGCGTGCCGGGACTCGGAAACTACGAGCAGTACTTC CASVPGLGNYEQYF
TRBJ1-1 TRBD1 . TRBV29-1 TGCAGCGTTCTCAGCGGGACAGGGGAAGCTTTCTTT CSVLSGTGEAFF
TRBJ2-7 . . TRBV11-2 TGTGCCAGCAGCTTAGCCGAGTCCGAGCAGTACTTC CASSLAESEQYF
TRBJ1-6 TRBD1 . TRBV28 TGTGCCAGCAGTTGGACAGGGTGGAATAATTCACCCCTCCACTTT CASSWTGWNNSPLHF
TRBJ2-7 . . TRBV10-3 TGTGCCATCAGTGAGTCGGGGCCAGCCTACGAGCAGTACTTC CAISESGPAYEQYF
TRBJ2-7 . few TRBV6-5 TGTGCCAGCAGTTACTCCCGGGTCTTCCTGTTCAAGCAGTACTTC CASSYSRVFLFKQYF
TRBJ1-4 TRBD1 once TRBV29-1 TGCAGCGTTGACGGACAGGGAAATGAAAAACTGTTTTTT CSVDGQGNEKLFF
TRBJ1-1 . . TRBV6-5 TGTGCCAGCAGTTACTCGGTGTCGGTGAACACTGAAGCTTTCTTT CASSYSVSVNTEAFF
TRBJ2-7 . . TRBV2 TGTGCCAGCAGGGCCTGGCGGGGGCCCTACGAGCAGTACTTC CASRAWRGPYEQYF
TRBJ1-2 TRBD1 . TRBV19 TGTGCCAGTAGTAACGGGGCACAGGGGAATGGCTACACCTTC CASSNGAQGNGYTF